These T cell receptor beta chains were read from a single sample in a study of molecular identifiers for immune sequencing clone quantification. TCRdb ran MiXCR on the PCR reads and lists one entry per CDR3 protein. The sample lists more than 85,000 distinct CDR3 sequences, 30% to 35% occurring once. Sequencing was done on a sample of naive CD8+ T cells from blood, with Jurkat cell RNA spiked in. The receptors originated from a human donor in good health. Some libraries in this study had Jurkat cell RNA spiked in. The CDR3 runs from the conserved cysteine through the conserved F or W. The order of the fields is V gene, D gene, J gene, clone size, CDR3 protein, CDR3 DNA. D genes are given only for firm matches. Not every row has a clone size; where given, it reads once, few, many or a size class.

TRBV4-3	TRBD2	TRBJ2-1	-	CASSLDPTSGGRGEQFF	TGCGCCAGCAGCCTAGATCCAACTAGCGGGGGAAGGGGTGAGCAGTTCTTC
TRBV29-1	TRBD2	TRBJ2-1	-	CSVEGTSGYNEQFF	TGCAGCGTGGAAGGGACTAGCGGCTACAATGAGCAGTTCTTC
TRBV4-3	TRBD1	TRBJ1-5	-	CASSRDRLNYQPQHF	TGCGCCAGCAGTCGGGACAGGTTAAACTATCAGCCCCAGCATTTT
TRBV9	-	TRBJ1-1	many	CASSVVTDSSEAFF	TGTGCCAGCAGCGTAGTTACAGATTCGTCTGAAGCTTTCTTT
TRBV6-2/TRBV6-3	TRBD1	TRBJ1-5	few	CASSSPGQGMGNQPQHF	TGTGCCAGCAGTTCCCCGGGACAGGGGATGGGCAATCAGCCCCAGCATTTT
TRBV27	TRBD2	TRBJ2-5	many	CASSSQTSGPEETQYF	TGTGCCAGCAGTTCCCAGACTAGCGGCCCTGAAGAGACCCAGTACTTC
TRBV6-5	-	TRBJ1-1	few	CASSYGGPREAFF	TGTGCCAGCAGTTACGGGGGACCGCGTGAAGCTTTCTTT
TRBV13	TRBD2	TRBJ2-1	few	CASSPKRDGGEQFF	TGTGCCAGCAGCCCTAAGCGGGACGGGGGTGAGCAGTTCTTC
TRBV13	TRBD1	TRBJ2-7	-	CASSFSGTDFYEQYF	TGTGCCAGCAGCTTCTCCGGGACAGACTTCTACGAGCAGTACTTC
TRBV9	TRBD2	TRBJ2-3	few	CASSVGLAGDAADTQYF	TGTGCCAGCAGCGTAGGACTAGCGGGAGATGCGGCAGATACGCAGTATTTT
TRBV7-9	-	TRBJ2-7	few	CASRRGGYEQYF	TGTGCCAGCCGCAGGGGGGGCTACGAGCAGTACTTC
TRBV19	-	TRBJ2-3	few	CASIGDTDTQYF	TGTGCCAGTATCGGCGACACAGATACGCAGTATTTT
TRBV19	-	TRBJ2-3	few	CATAPQSDTQYF	TGTGCCACAGCCCCCCAGTCGGATACGCAGTATTTT
TRBV7-9	-	TRBJ2-7	few	CATGRTGREQYF	TGTGCCACCGGGAGGACAGGCCGCGAGCAGTACTTC
TRBV29-1	-	TRBJ2-1	-	CSVDPRDIVYNEQFF	TGCAGCGTTGACCCCCGAGACATCGTCTACAATGAGCAGTTCTTC
TRBV5-1	TRBD1	TRBJ2-7	few	CASGPGQGRDEQYF	TGCGCCAGTGGGCCGGGACAGGGGCGTGACGAGCAGTACTTC
TRBV9	TRBD2	TRBJ2-3	-	CASSVAASGGPSTDTQYF	TGTGCCAGCAGCGTAGCTGCTAGCGGGGGACCTAGCACAGATACGCAGTATTTT
TRBV7-4	-	TRBJ2-7	-	CASSLGAGKYEQYF	TGTGCCAGCAGCTTAGGGGCAGGGAAGTACGAGCAGTACTTC
TRBV28	-	TRBJ2-3	many	CASSWGQRDSTDTQYF	TGTGCCAGCAGTTGGGGACAGCGGGACAGCACAGATACGCAGTATTTT
TRBV27	-	TRBJ2-3	-	CASSLIGVGDTQYF	TGTGCCAGCAGTTTAATCGGTGTTGGCGATACGCAGTATTTT
TRBV20-1	-	TRBJ2-3	few	CSARTPPILGSTDTQYF	TGCAGTGCTAGAACCCCCCCCATATTGGGGAGCACAGATACGCAGTATTTT
TRBV5-6	-	TRBJ1-1	many	CASSLGWGPEAFF	TGTGCCAGCAGCTTGGGATGGGGGCCTGAAGCTTTCTTT